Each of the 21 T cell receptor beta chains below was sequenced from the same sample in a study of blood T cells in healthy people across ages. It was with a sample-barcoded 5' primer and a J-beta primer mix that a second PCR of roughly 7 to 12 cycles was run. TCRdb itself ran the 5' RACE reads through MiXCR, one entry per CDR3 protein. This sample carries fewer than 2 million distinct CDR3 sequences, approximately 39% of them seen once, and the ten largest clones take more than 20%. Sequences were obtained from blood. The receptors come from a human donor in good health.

CDR3: CASGSAADYGYTF. The CDR3 DNA follows: TGTGCCAGTGGCTCTGCCGCGGACTATGGCTACACCTTC. The V call is TRBV6-2 or TRBV6-3, the J call TRBJ1-2; D uncertain. The V gene lost 9 bases and the J gene lost 3 bases, with 14 bases spanning the gap. The CDR3 consists of 13 residues. CDR1 MNHEY and CDR2 SVGEGT come from the germline V gene.

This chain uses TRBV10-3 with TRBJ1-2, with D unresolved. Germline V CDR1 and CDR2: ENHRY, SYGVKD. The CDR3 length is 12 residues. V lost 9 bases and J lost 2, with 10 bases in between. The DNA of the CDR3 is TGTGCCATTCACAGTATCAACTATGGCTACACCTTC. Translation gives CAIHSINYGYTF.

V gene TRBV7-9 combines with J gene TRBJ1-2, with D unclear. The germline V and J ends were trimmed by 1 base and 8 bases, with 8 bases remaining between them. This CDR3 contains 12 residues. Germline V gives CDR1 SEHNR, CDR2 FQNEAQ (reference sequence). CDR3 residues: CASSLEAAGYTF. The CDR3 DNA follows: TGTGCCAGCAGCTTAGAGGCTGCGGGCTACACCTTC.

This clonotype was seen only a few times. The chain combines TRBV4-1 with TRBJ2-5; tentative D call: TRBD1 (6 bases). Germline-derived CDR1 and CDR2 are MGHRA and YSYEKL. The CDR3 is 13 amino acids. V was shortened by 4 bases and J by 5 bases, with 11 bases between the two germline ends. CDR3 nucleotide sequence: TGCGCCAGCAGCCCACACCAGGGGGAGACCCAGTACTTC. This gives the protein CASSPHQGETQYF.

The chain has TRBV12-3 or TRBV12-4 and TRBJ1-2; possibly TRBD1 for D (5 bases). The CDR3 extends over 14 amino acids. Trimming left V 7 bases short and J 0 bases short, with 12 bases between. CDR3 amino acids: CASIPGGANYGYTF. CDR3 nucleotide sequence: TGTGCCAGCATCCCCGGGGGAGCTAACTATGGCTACACCTTC.

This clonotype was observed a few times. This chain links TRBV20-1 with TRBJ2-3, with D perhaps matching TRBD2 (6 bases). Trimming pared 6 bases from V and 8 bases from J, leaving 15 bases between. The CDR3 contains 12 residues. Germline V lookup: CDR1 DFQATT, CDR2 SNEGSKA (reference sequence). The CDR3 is CSAPLGGGTQYF. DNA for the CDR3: TGCAGTGCCCCCCTCGGGGGAGGTACGCAGTATTTT.

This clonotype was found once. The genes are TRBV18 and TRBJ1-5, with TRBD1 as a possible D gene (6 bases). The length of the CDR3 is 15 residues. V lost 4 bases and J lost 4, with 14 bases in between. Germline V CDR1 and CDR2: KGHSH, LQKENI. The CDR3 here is CASSRLQGDNQPQHF. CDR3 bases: TGTGCCAGCTCACGATTACAGGGTGATAATCAGCCCCAGCATTTT.

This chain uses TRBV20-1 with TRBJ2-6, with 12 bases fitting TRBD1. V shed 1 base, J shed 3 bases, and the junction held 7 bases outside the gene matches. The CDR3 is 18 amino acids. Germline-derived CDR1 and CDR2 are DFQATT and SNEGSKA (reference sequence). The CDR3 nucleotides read TGCAGTGCTAGAGCCACCCGGGACAGGGGGCATGGGGCCAACGTCCTGACTTTC. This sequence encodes CSARATRDRGHGANVLTF.

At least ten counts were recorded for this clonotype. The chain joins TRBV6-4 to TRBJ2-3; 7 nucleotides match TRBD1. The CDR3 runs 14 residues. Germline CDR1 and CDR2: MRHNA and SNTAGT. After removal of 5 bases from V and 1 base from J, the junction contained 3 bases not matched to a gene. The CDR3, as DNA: TGTGCCAGCAGTAACAGGGGTGGCACAGATACGCAGTATTTT. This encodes CASSNRGGTDTQYF.

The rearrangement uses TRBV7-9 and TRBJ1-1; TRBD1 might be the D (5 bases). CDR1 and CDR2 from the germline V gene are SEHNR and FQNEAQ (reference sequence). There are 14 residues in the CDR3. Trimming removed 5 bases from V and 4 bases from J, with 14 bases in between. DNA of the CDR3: TGTGCCAGCAGCGTACCGGGACGTAGCACTGAAGCTTTCTTT. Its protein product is CASSVPGRSTEAFF.

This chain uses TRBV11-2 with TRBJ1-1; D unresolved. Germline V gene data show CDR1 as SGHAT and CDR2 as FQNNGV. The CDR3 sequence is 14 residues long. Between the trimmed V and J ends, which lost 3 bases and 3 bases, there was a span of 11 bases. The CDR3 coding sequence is TGTGCCAGCAGCTTTTTATTAGGTGACACTGAAGCTTTCTTT. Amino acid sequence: CASSFLLGDTEAFF.

CDR3 in DNA: TGTGCCAGCAGTTTCGGCGGGAGAAGCAATCAGCCCCAGCATTTT. Protein: CASSFGGRSNQPQHF. The chain uses TRBV12-3 or TRBV12-4 and TRBJ1-5; D is unresolved. Trimming removed 3 bases at V and 1 base at J, with 10 bases between. CDR3 length: 15 residues.

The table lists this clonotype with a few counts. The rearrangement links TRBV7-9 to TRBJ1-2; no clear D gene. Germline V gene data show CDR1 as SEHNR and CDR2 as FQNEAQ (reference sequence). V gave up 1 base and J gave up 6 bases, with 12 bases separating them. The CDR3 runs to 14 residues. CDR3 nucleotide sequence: TGTGCCAGCAGCTTAGTTCGTGGGCATCATGGCTACACCTTC. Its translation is CASSLVRGHHGYTF.

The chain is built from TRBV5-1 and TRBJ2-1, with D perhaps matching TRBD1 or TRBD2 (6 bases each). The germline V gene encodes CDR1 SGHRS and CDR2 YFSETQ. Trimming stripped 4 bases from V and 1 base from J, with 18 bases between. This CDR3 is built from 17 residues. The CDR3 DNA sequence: TGCGCCAGCAGCAGGACCCACGGGGGCAATTCCTACAATGAGCAGTTCTTC. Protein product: CASSRTHGGNSYNEQFF.

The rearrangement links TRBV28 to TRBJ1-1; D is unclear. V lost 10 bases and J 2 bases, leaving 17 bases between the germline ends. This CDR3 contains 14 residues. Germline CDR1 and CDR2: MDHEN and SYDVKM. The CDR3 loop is CAISVFRFNTEAFF. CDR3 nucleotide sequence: TGTGCCATCTCAGTTTTTAGGTTTAACACTGAAGCTTTCTTT.

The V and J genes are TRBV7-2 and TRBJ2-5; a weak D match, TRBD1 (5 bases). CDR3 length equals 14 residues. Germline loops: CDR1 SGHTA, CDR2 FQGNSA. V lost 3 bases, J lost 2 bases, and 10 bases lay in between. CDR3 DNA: TGTGCCAGCAGCTTGCAGACAGATCAAGAGACCCAGTACTTC. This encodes CASSLQTDQETQYF.

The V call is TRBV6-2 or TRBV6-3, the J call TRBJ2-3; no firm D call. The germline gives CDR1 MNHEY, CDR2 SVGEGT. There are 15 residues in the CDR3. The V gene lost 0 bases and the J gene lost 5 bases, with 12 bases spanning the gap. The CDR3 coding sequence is TGTGCCAGCAGTTACTCAACCTATCGCGGAGATACGCAGTATTTT. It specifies CASSYSTYRGDTQYF.

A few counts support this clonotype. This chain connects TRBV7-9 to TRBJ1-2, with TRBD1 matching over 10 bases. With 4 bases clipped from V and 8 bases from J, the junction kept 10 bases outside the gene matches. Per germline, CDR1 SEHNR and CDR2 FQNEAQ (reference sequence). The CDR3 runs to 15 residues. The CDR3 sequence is CASSSSGTGAWGYTF. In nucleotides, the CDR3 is TGTGCCAGCAGCTCCTCCGGGACAGGGGCCTGGGGCTACACCTTC.

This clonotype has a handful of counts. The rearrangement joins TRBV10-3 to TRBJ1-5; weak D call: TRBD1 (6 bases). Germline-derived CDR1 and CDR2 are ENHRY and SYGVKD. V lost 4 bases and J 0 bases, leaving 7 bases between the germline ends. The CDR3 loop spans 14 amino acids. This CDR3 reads CAISGTVSNQPQHF. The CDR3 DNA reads TGTGCCATCAGTGGGACAGTTAGCAATCAGCCCCAGCATTTT.

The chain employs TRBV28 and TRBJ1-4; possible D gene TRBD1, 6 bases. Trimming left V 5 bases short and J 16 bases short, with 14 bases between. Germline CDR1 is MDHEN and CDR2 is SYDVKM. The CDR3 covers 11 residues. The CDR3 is CASSTRQDQFF. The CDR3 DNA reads TGTGCCAGCAGTACCCGACAGGATCAGTTTTTT.

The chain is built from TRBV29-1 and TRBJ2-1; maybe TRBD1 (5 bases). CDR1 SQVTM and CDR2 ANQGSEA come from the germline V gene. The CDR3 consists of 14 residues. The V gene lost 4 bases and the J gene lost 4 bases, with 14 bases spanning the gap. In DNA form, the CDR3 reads TGCAGCGTTGTTCGCCAGGGAAAGTACAATGAGCAGTTCTTC. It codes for CSVVRQGKYNEQFF.